This T cell receptor (beta chain) appears in the sequencing data of a study of T cells in localized non-small cell lung cancer (TCRdb year 2020). Notes on the research overall: T cell repertoires of 236 early-stage NSCLC patients were analyzed, with tumors being compared against uninvolved tumor-adjacent lungs. NSCLC patients had a mean age of roughly 69 years, and around 140 were male and nearly 110 female. All 220 or so NSCLC patients in the cohort were treatment-naive and had localized lung tumors that were resected. Study-wide conclusions, independent of this receptor: Longer overall survival was associated with higher T cell density in blood, whereas shorter survival was associated with higher clonality in adjacent lung. Uninvolved tumor-adjacent lung showed the highest T cell clonality, higher than tumor, which suggests more focused antigenic responses in the adjacent lung. Since the design was exploratory, TCR variables were selected using unadjusted p-values with no false-discovery rate correction. A median of roughly 56 of the top 100 tumor clones were detected in paired uninvolved adjacent lung, and 25 to 35 of these tumor clones were also found among the top 100 clones of the paired uninvolved adjacent lung. Multi-region tumor sequencing was not performed, so intratumor heterogeneity could not be excluded.

TCR beta CDR3 regions were sequenced from DNA using the immunoSEQ Assay. The published analysis was carried out like this. T cell density was computed as TCR beta template counts normalized to usable DNA estimated by amplifying housekeeping genes. Richness was estimated using the preseqR package, with extrapolation to 400,000 templates for PBMC samples and to 120,000 templates for tissue samples. Clonality was defined as one minus Pielou's evenness. To identify tissue-enriched TCRs, differential abundance testing was run on productive amino-acid clonotypes with a minimum total count of 5 and an alpha of 0.1. The Jaccard Index and the Morisita Overlap Index were used to measure repertoire overlap between compartments. GLIPH clustered TCR beta CDR3s with public tetramer-defined viral CDR3s; viral motifs required at least three viral sequences plus V-gene enrichment. Drawn from immuneACCESS, this table holds only the in-frame rearrangements with V and J called that TCRdb kept. Clones are partly lost; checked studies trace under half to an unresolved V gene and leave the rest unexplained. V and J calls and clone size are as listed in that table; D and trimming were resolved from the DNA. This sample gives 15,000 to 20,000 clones in total; roughly 84% of them show up just once. Approximately 23% of the sample is taken by the ten largest.

Spanning cysteine to phenylalanine, the CDR3 consists of 13 amino acids. Of all the DNA, just the CDR3 is kept, 39 bases in frame from base 1. The CDR1 and CDR2 encoded by the germline V gene are LGHNA and YSLEER. Between the V and J ends, shortened by 3 bases and 6 bases respectively, the junction contains 10 bases. As concerns this clone: Its antigen is currently not known. No base-level quality is on record; no much larger clone is a single base apart.

At diagnosis, peripheral blood, uninvolved tumor-adjacent lung and tumor were collected and were preserved as a mix of fresh-frozen and FFPE material. For TCR repertoire profiling, blood samples were analyzed in the form of peripheral blood mononuclear cells. Sequences were derived from peripheral blood, sampled before any cancer treatment. The sequence is built from TRBV4-3 and TRBJ2-3, with the D gene uncertain. This receptor was taken from a male donor aged 60 or over with stage I lung adenocarcinoma. The CDR3 corresponds to CASSHGPADTQYF. The nucleotides are TGCGCCAGCAGCCATGGGCCAGCCGATACGCAGTATTTT.